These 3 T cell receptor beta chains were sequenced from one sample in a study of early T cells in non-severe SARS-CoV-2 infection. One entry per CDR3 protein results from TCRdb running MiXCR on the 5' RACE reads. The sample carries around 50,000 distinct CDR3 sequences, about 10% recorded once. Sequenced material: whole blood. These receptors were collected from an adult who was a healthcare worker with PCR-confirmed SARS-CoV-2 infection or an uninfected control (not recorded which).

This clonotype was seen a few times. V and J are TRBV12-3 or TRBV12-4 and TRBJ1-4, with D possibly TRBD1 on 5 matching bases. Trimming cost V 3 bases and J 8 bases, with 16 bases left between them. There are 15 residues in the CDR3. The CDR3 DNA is TGTGCCAGCAGTTTGGATTCGGGGGTAGGCGAAAAACTGTTTTTT. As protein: CASSLDSGVGEKLFF.

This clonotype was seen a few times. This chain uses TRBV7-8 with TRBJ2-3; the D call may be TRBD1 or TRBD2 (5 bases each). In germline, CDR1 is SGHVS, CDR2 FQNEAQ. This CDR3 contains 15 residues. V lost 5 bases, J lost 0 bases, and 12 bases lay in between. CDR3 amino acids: CASSPGTASTDTQYF. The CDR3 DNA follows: TGTGCCAGCAGCCCGGGGACCGCTAGCACAGATACGCAGTATTTT.

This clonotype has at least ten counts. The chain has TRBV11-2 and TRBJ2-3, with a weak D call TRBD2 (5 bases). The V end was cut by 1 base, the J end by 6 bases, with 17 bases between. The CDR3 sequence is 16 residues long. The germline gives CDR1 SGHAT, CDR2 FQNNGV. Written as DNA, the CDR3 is TGTGCCAGCAGCTTAGGACTCATCAGTGGACTCGATACGCAGTATTTT. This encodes CASSLGLISGLDTQYF.